This TCR beta chain was sequenced during a study of response to subunit inactivated influenza vaccine. TCRdb recomputed calls from the RT-PCR reads with MiXCR, one row per CDR3 protein. Among roughly 500,000 distinct CDR3 sequences, roughly a quarter were seen once, and the ten largest hold approximately 3%. This clonotype came up many times. Germline CDR1 and CDR2: MNHEY and SVGEGT. The CDR3 has 12 residues. V was cut by 6 bases and J by 4 bases, with 7 bases left in between. These data also formed part of another study, on T cells expressing NK-cell markers. Per that study: UMIs were included in TCR beta cDNA generated by 5'RACE template switching. Repertoires of TCR beta were obtained from T cells sorted as CD3+CD56+NKG2C+, CD3+CD56+NKG2C- and CD3+CD56-NKG2C+. Dominant NKG2C+ clonotypes made up roughly 1.0-8% of CD8+ T cells in over five donors.

This chain links TRBV6-2 or TRBV6-3 with TRBJ2-1; D unclear. The starting material was CD4+ T cells sorted from PBMCs, obtained about 12 days after vaccination. The clonotype comes from a man over 45 who received an inactivated influenza vaccine. CDR3 sequence (DNA): TGTGCCAGCAGCCGACTGTACAATGAGCAGTTCTTC. It codes for CASSRLYNEQFF.